Listed below are T cell receptor beta chains from one sample, sequenced in a study of T cell repertoires in cytomegalovirus infection. A single record per CDR3 protein comes from TCRdb applying MiXCR to the reads. The sample lists about 700,000 distinct CDR3 sequences, roughly a third occurring once. These receptors lack a known antigen. This specimen consisted of cultured PBMCs, obtained from culture after CMV antigen stimulation. These receptors all stem from a human donor in good health (CMV status not recorded). Some clones in this sample may be carry-over from other donors' samples. The CDR3 runs from the conserved cysteine through the conserved F or W. D genes are given only for firm matches. The listing skips clone size in some rows; elsewhere it reads once, few, many or a size class.

j_call: TRBJ1-1
d_call: .
v_call: TRBV5-4
clone_size: .
cdr3_aa: CASSLAPAAEAFF
cdr3_nt: TGTGCCAGCAGCCTAGCCCCAGCCGCTGAAGCTTTCTTT

j_call: TRBJ1-1
d_call: .
v_call: TRBV12-3/TRBV12-4
clone_size: .
cdr3_aa: CASSLGIGSMNTEAFF
cdr3_nt: TGTGCCAGCAGTTTGGGGATCGGTTCAATGAACACTGAAGCTTTCTTT

j_call: TRBJ2-5
d_call: .
v_call: TRBV20-1
clone_size: .
cdr3_aa: CSAHGTPQETQYF
cdr3_nt: TGCAGTGCTCACGGGACTCCCCAAGAGACCCAGTACTTC

j_call: TRBJ2-1
d_call: .
v_call: TRBV2
clone_size: .
cdr3_aa: CASSGPNEQFF
cdr3_nt: TGTGCCAGCAGTGGACCAAATGAGCAGTTCTTC

j_call: TRBJ2-7
d_call: .
v_call: TRBV19
clone_size: .
cdr3_aa: CATTDRAYEQYF
cdr3_nt: TGTGCCACGACCGACAGAGCCTACGAGCAGTACTTC

j_call: TRBJ2-7
d_call: .
v_call: TRBV7-2
clone_size: .
cdr3_aa: CASSPHRTSYEQYF
cdr3_nt: TGTGCCAGCAGCCCCCACCGGACCTCCTACGAGCAGTACTTC

j_call: TRBJ2-7
d_call: .
v_call: TRBV19
clone_size: few
cdr3_aa: CASSPTGTLPYEQYF
cdr3_nt: TGTGCCAGTAGTCCAACCGGGACATTACCCTACGAGCAGTACTTC

j_call: TRBJ2-2
d_call: .
v_call: TRBV4-2
clone_size: .
cdr3_aa: CASSPGRGPNTGELFF
cdr3_nt: TGTGCCAGCAGCCCGGGGCGGGGGCCAAACACCGGGGAGCTGTTTTTT

j_call: TRBJ2-4
d_call: .
v_call: TRBV25-1
clone_size: few
cdr3_aa: CASSGRLAKNIQYF
cdr3_nt: TGTGCCAGCAGCGGACGTCTAGCCAAAAACATTCAGTACTTC

j_call: TRBJ2-1
d_call: .
v_call: TRBV12-5
clone_size: .
cdr3_aa: CASGPQLGESSYNEQFF
cdr3_nt: TGTGCTAGTGGTCCACAACTAGGGGAAAGCTCCTACAATGAGCAGTTCTTC

j_call: TRBJ2-1
d_call: TRBD2
v_call: TRBV20-1
clone_size: .
cdr3_aa: CSASGAGASYNEQFF
cdr3_nt: TGCAGTGCTAGTGGGGCGGGAGCTTCCTACAATGAGCAGTTCTTC

j_call: TRBJ1-2
d_call: .
v_call: TRBV11-2
clone_size: .
cdr3_aa: CASSLEVGGAYGYTF
cdr3_nt: TGTGCCAGCAGCTTAGAGGTCGGGGGAGCCTATGGCTACACCTTC

j_call: TRBJ2-2
d_call: .
v_call: TRBV19
clone_size: .
cdr3_aa: CASSLPRDRPNTGELFF
cdr3_nt: TGTGCCAGTAGTCTTCCACGAGACAGGCCCAACACCGGGGAGCTGTTTTTT

j_call: TRBJ2-3
d_call: .
v_call: TRBV7-2
clone_size: .
cdr3_aa: CASSLQGGTGTDTQYF
cdr3_nt: TGTGCCAGCAGCTTACAGGGCGGGACGGGCACAGATACGCAGTATTTT

j_call: TRBJ1-6
d_call: TRBD1
v_call: TRBV12-3/TRBV12-4
clone_size: .
cdr3_aa: CASSFAGGRSNSPLHF
cdr3_nt: TGTGCCAGCAGTTTTGCAGGGGGTCGAAGTAATTCACCCCTCCACTTT

j_call: TRBJ1-2
d_call: TRBD1
v_call: TRBV7-9
clone_size: few
cdr3_aa: CASSTRDRGLTDYGYTF
cdr3_nt: TGTGCCAGCAGCACCCGGGACAGGGGTCTAACTGACTATGGCTACACCTTC

j_call: TRBJ1-3
d_call: .
v_call: TRBV7-9
clone_size: .
cdr3_aa: CASSLRPVSSGNTIYF
cdr3_nt: TGTGCCAGCAGCCTACGCCCGGTTTCCTCTGGAAACACCATATATTTT

j_call: TRBJ2-1
d_call: TRBD2
v_call: TRBV6-2/TRBV6-3
clone_size: once
cdr3_aa: CAAEGQRGRNEQFF
cdr3_nt: TGTGCCGCCGAGGGGCAGCGGGGGAGAAATGAGCAGTTCTTC

j_call: TRBJ1-1
d_call: TRBD1
v_call: TRBV7-2
clone_size: many
cdr3_aa: CASSWQGADTEAFF
cdr3_nt: TGTGCCAGCAGCTGGCAGGGGGCGGACACTGAAGCTTTCTTT

j_call: TRBJ1-5
d_call: .
v_call: TRBV12-3/TRBV12-4
clone_size: .
cdr3_aa: CASSLEGRSNQPQHF
cdr3_nt: TGTGCCAGCAGTTTAGAGGGGAGAAGCAATCAGCCCCAGCATTTT

j_call: TRBJ2-1
d_call: .
v_call: TRBV20-1
clone_size: .
cdr3_aa: CSARSATMNEQFF
cdr3_nt: TGCAGTGCTAGAAGCGCCACCATGAATGAGCAGTTCTTC

j_call: TRBJ2-2
d_call: .
v_call: TRBV27
clone_size: once
cdr3_aa: CASSFGSPTGELFF
cdr3_nt: TGTGCCAGCAGTTTTGGCTCTCCCACTGGGGAGCTGTTTTTT

j_call: TRBJ1-2
d_call: .
v_call: TRBV5-4
clone_size: .
cdr3_aa: CASSLGGRYREDYGYTF
cdr3_nt: TGTGCCAGCAGCTTGGGGGGGCGATACAGGGAGGACTATGGCTACACCTTC

j_call: TRBJ2-7
d_call: TRBD2
v_call: TRBV19
clone_size: .
cdr3_aa: CASSISLAGGYEQYF
cdr3_nt: TGTGCCAGTAGTATTAGCCTAGCGGGAGGGTACGAGCAGTACTTC

j_call: TRBJ2-3
d_call: TRBD2
v_call: TRBV6-1
clone_size: many
cdr3_aa: CASSSRDYITDTQYF
cdr3_nt: TGTGCCAGCAGTTCCCGGGACTACATCACAGATACGCAGTATTTT

j_call: TRBJ2-1
d_call: TRBD2
v_call: TRBV7-2
clone_size: many
cdr3_aa: CASRTSGSSYNEQFF
cdr3_nt: TGTGCCAGCAGGACTAGCGGGAGCTCCTACAATGAGCAGTTCTTC

j_call: TRBJ2-1
d_call: .
v_call: TRBV20-1
clone_size: .
cdr3_aa: CSAFVFSGAEVADEQFF
cdr3_nt: TGCAGTGCTTTTGTGTTCTCCGGGGCGGAGGTTGCCGATGAGCAGTTCTTC

j_call: TRBJ2-5
d_call: .
v_call: TRBV20-1
clone_size: .
cdr3_aa: CSAPTTETQYF
cdr3_nt: TGCAGTGCTCCCACGACGGAGACCCAGTACTTC

j_call: TRBJ2-7
d_call: .
v_call: TRBV6-2/TRBV6-3
clone_size: .
cdr3_aa: CASSRLGSAYEQYF
cdr3_nt: TGTGCCAGCAGTCGACTTGGGTCCGCCTACGAGCAGTACTTC

j_call: TRBJ2-1
d_call: .
v_call: TRBV10-3
clone_size: .
cdr3_aa: CAISGGSSYNEQFF
cdr3_nt: TGTGCCATCAGTGGCGGAAGCTCCTACAATGAGCAGTTCTTC

j_call: TRBJ2-7
d_call: .
v_call: TRBV6-2/TRBV6-3
clone_size: few
cdr3_aa: CATRTHVTGEQYF
cdr3_nt: TGTGCCACCCGGACGCATGTCACGGGGGAGCAGTACTTC

j_call: TRBJ1-5
d_call: .
v_call: TRBV19
clone_size: few
cdr3_aa: CASSIQQLQDQPQHF
cdr3_nt: TGTGCCAGTAGTATTCAACAGCTTCAGGATCAGCCCCAGCATTTT

j_call: TRBJ2-3
d_call: .
v_call: TRBV4-3
clone_size: .
cdr3_aa: CASSQAFLDAQYF
cdr3_nt: TGCGCCAGCAGCCAAGCTTTTCTAGACGCGCAGTATTTT

j_call: TRBJ2-2
d_call: .
v_call: TRBV11-3
clone_size: .
cdr3_aa: CASSLVPTTTGELFF
cdr3_nt: TGTGCCAGCAGCTTAGTCCCCACAACCACCGGGGAGCTGTTTTTT

j_call: TRBJ2-1
d_call: TRBD1
v_call: TRBV6-1
clone_size: few
cdr3_aa: CASSEERRRQGYNEQFF
cdr3_nt: TGTGCCAGCAGTGAGGAGAGAAGGAGACAGGGGTACAATGAGCAGTTCTTC

j_call: TRBJ2-3
d_call: .
v_call: TRBV5-4
clone_size: few
cdr3_aa: CASPGASTDTQYF
cdr3_nt: TGTGCCAGCCCGGGGGCTAGCACAGATACGCAGTATTTT

j_call: TRBJ2-3
d_call: TRBD2
v_call: TRBV9
clone_size: .
cdr3_aa: CASSVETSGTQYF
cdr3_nt: TGTGCCAGCAGCGTTGAGACTAGCGGGACGCAGTATTTT

j_call: TRBJ2-4
d_call: .
v_call: TRBV10-3
clone_size: .
cdr3_aa: CAIRDSDSDKNIQYF
cdr3_nt: TGTGCCATCAGAGACTCGGACAGTGACAAAAACATTCAGTACTTC

j_call: TRBJ2-3
d_call: .
v_call: TRBV7-2
clone_size: many
cdr3_aa: CASSLMAGAGDTQYF
cdr3_nt: TGTGCCAGCAGCTTAATGGCGGGGGCGGGGGATACGCAGTATTTT